What follows is one T cell receptor beta chain and its context. Its target antigen remains unknown. Base qualities are not recorded, but no much larger clone differs from it by a single base. The sample comes from a study of shared clonotypes between healthy human individuals (dated by TCRdb to about 2020). Looking at the study overall: Three men and a couple of women, aged 18 to 49 years, made up the cohort. For each donor, CD4 naive and CD4 memory were each given three plates, CD8 naive was given two plates, and CD8 memory was given one plate. To estimate repertoire size and how much clonotype sharing occurs between individuals, the study deeply sequenced the blood TCR repertoires of about five healthy adults. Libraries were prepared and TCR repertoires were sequenced by different laboratories using diverse techniques, in order to increase sequencing depth and limit assay-specific biases. Each donor's leukapheresis produced roughly between roughly 0.94 and 9.5 billion PBMCs.

Donors were healthy HIV-negative adults with no recently reported acute infections or vaccinations. Every donor was a Caucasian adult living in Nashville, Tennessee, USA. CD4+ T cells were enriched by magnetic negative selection, after which naive cells were positively selected on CD45RA and the negative fraction was taken as the memory subset. Blood was collected by leukapheresis, and PBMCs were isolated by Ficoll-Histopaque density gradient centrifugation and then cryopreserved in liquid nitrogen vapor phase. Analytical flow cytometry was used to check the purity and quantity of every magnetically sorted T cell population. Genomic DNA was isolated from each sorted fraction and quantified by UV absorbance on a Nanodrop 2000c. TCR CDR3 regions were amplified from genomic DNA by multiplex PCR using the deep immunoSEQ assay. For each cell subset, the extracted genomic DNA was distributed evenly across all wells of several immunoSEQ 96-well plates, and each plate served as one replicate. For sorted subsets, 200 to 250 ng of genomic DNA, equivalent to around 31,000 T cell genomes, went into each replicate PCR. The purified libraries were quantified using a Qubit 3.0 fluorometer, sized with a Bioanalyzer 2100, and then quantified again using the KAPA Library Quantification kit. A separate single-read 150-cycle Illumina NextSeq 550 flow cell was used to sequence each immunoSEQ 96-well plate. The original methods were these. The immunoSEQ output contained only junctional sequences without quality scores, so filtering could not match that applied to full-length reads. To assign V/J genes and CDR3, sequences were annotated against IMGT germline references using PyIR, a Python wrapper for IgBLAST v1.9. Reads were filtered out if the reads had weak V/J assignments (E-value above 1e-6), no CDR3, stop codons, out-of-frame junctions, or ambiguous translated residues. A V3J clonotype was defined by an identical inferred V gene, J gene, and CDR3 amino acid sequence. To compute the percentage overlap between repertoires, the number of shared unique clonotypes was divided by the size of the smaller repertoire. RTK rarefaction, the Chao1 estimator, and Recon v2.1 estimates of unobserved clonotypes were used to assess repertoire richness. For all TCRbeta clonotypes obtained by the gDNA method from a few donors, generation probabilities were computed with OLGA. The table comes from immuneACCESS by way of TCRdb, which keeps in-frame sequences with V and J called. Part of the clones is missing from these tables; in studies checked, under half for an unresolved V gene and the rest for unknown reasons. D and trimming come from the DNA, and the V and J calls and clone size come from that table. This sample gives about 1.1 million clones in total; 70% to 80% of them show up just once. 0.55% to 0.7% of the sample goes to the ten largest clones.

What the authors observed across the whole study: When several donors were compared, the shared fraction of clonotypes was about 5.4% for naive CD4, roughly 3.4% for naive CD8, 2% to 2.5% for memory CD4, and around 0.37% for memory CD8. Sampling was restricted to blood, and TCR repertoires in tissue are likely to differ from TCR repertoires in blood. Pairwise subsampling led to the expectation that sequencing depth would affect the degree of clonotype sharing among donors. Rarefaction of sorted-subset datasets indicated incomplete sequencing despite the large sequencing depth. Compared with non-shared clonotypes, the clonotypes found in all four sorted-subset donors had higher generation probabilities. The small number of donors limited the genetic and exposure-history diversity represented. Estimated clonotype richness was generally larger for naive than for memory subsets.

The V and J ends are trimmed by 1 base and 2 bases, leaving 9 bases between them. Per the germline V gene, SGHTA is the CDR1 and FQGNSA is the CDR2. The CDR3 covers 15 residues, taking in both the cysteine and the phenylalanine. This entry keeps only the CDR3 DNA: 45 bases, framed from base 1. This TCR was sampled from a young man in good health. Some clones in this sample may be carry-over from other donors' samples. The sequence links TRBV7-2 to TRBJ1-5; perhaps TRBD1 is the D gene, with 6 bases matching. The sample comprised memory CD4+ T cells from PBMCs. The sample's cell subset or site, from its label and the paper: CD45RA-negative fraction. The CDR3 is CASSLEGHRNQPQHF. The base sequence is TGTGCCAGCAGCTTAGAGGGACACCGCAATCAGCCCCAGCATTTT.